The 21 T cell receptor beta chains given below trace back to one sample, sequenced in a study of shared clonotypes between healthy human individuals. The data were produced by immunoSEQ multiplex PCR, yet TCRdb's version contains in-frame clones alone and is incomplete. The data hold 2 million to 2.5 million clones, with 93% observed a single time. Sequences were obtained from naive CD4+ T cells from PBMCs. The subset was: CD45RA+ positively selected. Receptor source: a man aged 18 to 35 in good health. Some clones in this sample may be carry-over from other donors' samples.

The chain uses TRBV14 and TRBJ1-1, with 11 bases that match TRBD1. CDR1 SGHDN and CDR2 FVKESK come from the germline V gene. Trimming took 2 bases from V and 3 from J; bases not matched to a gene: 5. The CDR3 contains 16 residues. CDR3: CASSQTPGQGDTEAFF. CDR3 bases: TGTGCCAGCAGCCAAACTCCGGGACAGGGGGACACTGAAGCTTTCTTT.

The DNA of the CDR3 is TGCAGCGTTGACCAGGGGGCCGTAGATACGCAGTATTTT. It yields the protein CSVDQGAVDTQYF. The rearrangement links TRBV29-1 to TRBJ2-3, with 8 bases identical to TRBD1. J lost 5 bases, V lost 3 bases, and 4 bases had no gene match. This CDR3 spans 13 amino acids. CDR1 and CDR2 from the germline V gene are SQVTM and ANQGSEA.

The chain uses TRBV30 and TRBJ1-3; tentative D call: TRBD1 (5 bases). This CDR3 contains 15 residues. Germline V lookup: CDR1 GTSNPN, CDR2 SVGIG (reference sequence). V was shortened by 3 bases and J by 0 bases, with 12 bases between the two germline ends. CDR3 residues: CAWRPQGFSGNTIYF. Written as DNA, the CDR3 is TGTGCCTGGAGGCCCCAGGGATTCTCTGGAAACACCATATATTTT.

The CDR3 region has the DNA TGTGCCTGGAGTGTACAGTTGGGCGTTGAGCAGTTCTTC. Translating it yields CAWSVQLGVEQFF. This chain joins TRBV30 and TRBJ2-1; D unresolved. Germline V CDR1 and CDR2: GTSNPN, SVGIG (reference sequence). The CDR3 runs 13 residues. V lost 0 bases, J lost 9 bases, and 12 bases lay in between.

The rearrangement uses TRBV11-2 and TRBJ2-7; tentative D call: TRBD2 (6 bases). The CDR3 has 14 amino acids. Trimming removed 5 bases from V and 2 bases from J, with 13 bases in between. CDR1 is SGHAT and CDR2 is FQNNGV in the germline V gene. The CDR3 DNA sequence: TGTGCCAGCAGCCGCCCGGGACTTCCCTACGAGCAGTACTTC. Residues: CASSRPGLPYEQYF.

The chain uses TRBV2 and TRBJ1-5; D uncertain. The CDR3 is 14 amino acids. Trimming took off 3 bases at V and 7 bases at J, with 13 bases between the two ends. Germline V gene lookup returns CDR1 SNHLY and CDR2 FYNNEI. The CDR3 loop reads CASSDLGGGQPQHF. CDR3 nucleotide sequence: TGTGCCAGCAGTGATCTGGGAGGTGGACAGCCCCAGCATTTT.

V and J are TRBV5-1 and TRBJ2-1; 14 nucleotides line up with TRBD2. The CDR3 has 19 amino acids. Germline V CDR1 and CDR2: SGHRS, YFSETQ. With 3 bases clipped from V and 10 bases from J, the junction kept 18 bases outside the gene matches. The CDR3 coding sequence is TGCGCCAGCAGCTCCCGACTAGCGGGAGGGCCGGCTACTTTCCTAGAGCAGTTCTTC. It encodes CASSSRLAGGPATFLEQFF.

V is TRBV15 and J is TRBJ2-3; D is unresolved. The germline V gene has CDR1 LNHNV and CDR2 YYDKDF (reference sequence). The CDR3 runs 17 residues. Between the trimmed V and J ends, which lost 5 bases and 4 bases, there was a span of 22 bases. The CDR3: CATSGSELFSRADTQYF. CDR3 sequence (DNA): TGTGCCACCAGCGGATCGGAACTTTTCAGTCGGGCAGATACGCAGTATTTT.

The rearrangement links TRBV29-1 to TRBJ1-1, with D unclear. V was shortened by 5 bases and J by 0 bases, with 16 bases between the two germline ends. Per germline, CDR1 SQVTM and CDR2 ANQGSEA. This CDR3 contains 15 residues. The CDR3 here is CSVQPLLSVNTEAFF. The CDR3 nucleotides are TGCAGCGTTCAACCCTTACTCTCGGTGAACACTGAAGCTTTCTTT.

The chain uses TRBV11-2 and TRBJ2-7; D is tentatively TRBD1 or TRBD2 (5 bases each). V lost 4 bases and J 2 bases, leaving 15 bases between the germline ends. In germline, CDR1 is SGHAT, CDR2 FQNNGV. The CDR3 runs to 15 residues. CDR3 coding DNA: TGTGCCAGCAGCTCCCACCGAGGGGCCCCCTACGAGCAGTACTTC. Protein product: CASSSHRGAPYEQYF.

This clone was picked up a small number of times. The same CDR3 arises from other DNA sequences in this sample as well. J is TRBJ1-1 and V is TRBV5-1; no firm D call. The CDR3 spans 14 residues. Trimming removed 4 bases from V and 1 base from J, with 11 bases in between. Germline CDR1 SGHRS, CDR2 YFSETQ. Written as DNA, the CDR3 is TGCGCCAGCAGCCCTTCGACGGGGAACACTGAAGCTTTCTTT. Protein: CASSPSTGNTEAFF.

Concerning this clone itself: The DNA is left out, because the CDR3 cannot be placed on it with certainty; the CDR3 is given as TCRdb lists it. The chain joins TRBV7-3 to TRBJ2-1; the table's TRBD2 call for D was not verified on the DNA. The CDR3 extends over 12 residues, inclusive of both ends. The germline V gene has CDR1 SGHTA and CDR2 FQGTGA. This CDR3 is CASSFASGALFF.

The gene calls are TRBV28 and TRBJ2-1; weak D call: TRBD2 (7 bases). CDR3 length: 15 amino acids. Germline lookup yields CDR1 MDHEN and CDR2 SYDVKM. V lost 7 bases and J 2 bases, leaving 15 bases between the germline ends. CDR3 coding DNA: TGTGCCAGCAACGCACAGGGAGGGCCCTACAATGAGCAGTTCTTC. This encodes CASNAQGGPYNEQFF.

V gene TRBV5-1 combines with J gene TRBJ2-7; D possibly corresponds to TRBD2 (5 bases). Germline V CDR1 and CDR2: SGHRS, YFSETQ. V lost 0 bases and J lost 7, with 14 bases in between. The CDR3 is 14 residues long. This CDR3 reads CASSLAGRDGEQYF. The CDR3 DNA sequence: TGCGCCAGCAGCTTGGCTGGCCGGGATGGAGAGCAGTACTTC.

The chain combines TRBV7-9 with TRBJ1-3; no clear D. The CDR3 is 14 residues long. The V end was cut by 3 bases, the J end by 2 bases, with 8 bases between. Germline V gene data show CDR1 as SEHNR and CDR2 as FQNEAQ (reference sequence). The CDR3 bases are TGTGCCAGCAGCTTGGCTTTACCTGGAAACACCATATATTTT. As protein: CASSLALPGNTIYF.

The chain is built from TRBV5-1 and TRBJ1-1; no clear D gene. The CDR3 consists of 13 residues. Germline assignment: CDR1 SGHRS and CDR2 YFSETQ. Trimming removed 0 bases from V and 2 bases from J, with 5 bases in between. The CDR3 DNA reads TGCGCCAGCAGCTTGGACATAAACACTGAAGCTTTCTTT. It specifies CASSLDINTEAFF.

Regarding this clone: In the same sample, other DNA sequences code for this CDR3. J is TRBJ1-4 and V is TRBV5-1; weak D call: TRBD1 (5 bases). V lost 0 bases to trimming and J lost 2 bases, with 8 bases between them. The CDR3 is 15 amino acids. Germline values: CDR1 SGHRS, CDR2 YFSETQ. The CDR3 sequence: CASSLAPGTNEKLFF. The DNA for the CDR3 is TGCGCCAGCAGCTTGGCCCCAGGGACTAATGAAAAACTGTTTTTT. The full variable domain, in which reference TRBV5-1 and TRBJ1-4 provide the parts outside the CDR3, is KAGVTQTPRYLIKTRGQQVTLSCSPISGHRSVSWYQQTPGQGLQFLFEYFSETQRNKGNFPGRFSGRQFSNSRSEMNVSTLELGDSALYLCASSLAPGTNEKLFFGSGTQLSVL.

This clone is a singleton in its sample. This chain uses TRBV12-5 with TRBJ2-6; 8 positions match TRBD2. The germline gives CDR1 LGHNT, CDR2 FRNRAP. The junction had 7 bases not matched to a gene; V was cut back by 1 base and J by 2 bases. The CDR3 covers 18 residues. The CDR3 loop reads CASGLDSAGGTGANVLTF. CDR3 in DNA: TGTGCTAGTGGTTTGGACAGCGCGGGGGGAACTGGGGCCAACGTCCTGACTTTC.

The rearrangement links TRBV7-2 to TRBJ2-2, with 7 nucleotides matching TRBD1. V shed 4 bases and J 1 base; nucleotides not matched to a gene: 6. The CDR3 is 16 residues long. The germline V gene encodes CDR1 SGHTA and CDR2 FQGNSA. The CDR3 protein is CASSYGAGGNTGELFF. The CDR3 bases are TGTGCCAGCAGCTATGGAGCAGGGGGGAACACCGGGGAGCTGTTTTTT.

The chain employs TRBV28 and TRBJ1-1, with TRBD1 as a possible D gene (5 bases). This CDR3 spans 16 amino acids. V gave up 3 bases and J gave up 5 bases, with 19 bases separating them. Germline V gene lookup returns CDR1 MDHEN and CDR2 SYDVKM. The CDR3 loop is CASSFGGEGSGTEAFF. CDR3 in DNA: TGTGCCAGCAGTTTCGGGGGGGAGGGAAGCGGGACTGAAGCTTTCTTT.

In regard to this clone: Within the sample, other DNA sequences also encode this same CDR3. This sequence joins TRBV7-2 and TRBJ2-3, with a tentative D call TRBD2 (5 bases). The CDR3 has 15 residues. V gave up 2 bases and J gave up 0 bases, with 9 bases separating them. Germline CDR1 is SGHTA and CDR2 is FQGNSA. CDR3 sequence reads: CASSLRLPSTDTQYF. CDR3 DNA: TGTGCCAGCAGCTTAAGACTACCCAGCACAGATACGCAGTATTTT. Variable domain in full (rest from reference TRBV7-2 and TRBJ2-3): GAGVSQSPSNKVTEKGKDVELRCDPISGHTALYWYRQSLGQGLEFLIYFQGNSAPDKSGLPSDRFSAERTGGSVSTLTIQRTQQEDSAVYLCASSLRLPSTDTQYFGPGTRLTVL.